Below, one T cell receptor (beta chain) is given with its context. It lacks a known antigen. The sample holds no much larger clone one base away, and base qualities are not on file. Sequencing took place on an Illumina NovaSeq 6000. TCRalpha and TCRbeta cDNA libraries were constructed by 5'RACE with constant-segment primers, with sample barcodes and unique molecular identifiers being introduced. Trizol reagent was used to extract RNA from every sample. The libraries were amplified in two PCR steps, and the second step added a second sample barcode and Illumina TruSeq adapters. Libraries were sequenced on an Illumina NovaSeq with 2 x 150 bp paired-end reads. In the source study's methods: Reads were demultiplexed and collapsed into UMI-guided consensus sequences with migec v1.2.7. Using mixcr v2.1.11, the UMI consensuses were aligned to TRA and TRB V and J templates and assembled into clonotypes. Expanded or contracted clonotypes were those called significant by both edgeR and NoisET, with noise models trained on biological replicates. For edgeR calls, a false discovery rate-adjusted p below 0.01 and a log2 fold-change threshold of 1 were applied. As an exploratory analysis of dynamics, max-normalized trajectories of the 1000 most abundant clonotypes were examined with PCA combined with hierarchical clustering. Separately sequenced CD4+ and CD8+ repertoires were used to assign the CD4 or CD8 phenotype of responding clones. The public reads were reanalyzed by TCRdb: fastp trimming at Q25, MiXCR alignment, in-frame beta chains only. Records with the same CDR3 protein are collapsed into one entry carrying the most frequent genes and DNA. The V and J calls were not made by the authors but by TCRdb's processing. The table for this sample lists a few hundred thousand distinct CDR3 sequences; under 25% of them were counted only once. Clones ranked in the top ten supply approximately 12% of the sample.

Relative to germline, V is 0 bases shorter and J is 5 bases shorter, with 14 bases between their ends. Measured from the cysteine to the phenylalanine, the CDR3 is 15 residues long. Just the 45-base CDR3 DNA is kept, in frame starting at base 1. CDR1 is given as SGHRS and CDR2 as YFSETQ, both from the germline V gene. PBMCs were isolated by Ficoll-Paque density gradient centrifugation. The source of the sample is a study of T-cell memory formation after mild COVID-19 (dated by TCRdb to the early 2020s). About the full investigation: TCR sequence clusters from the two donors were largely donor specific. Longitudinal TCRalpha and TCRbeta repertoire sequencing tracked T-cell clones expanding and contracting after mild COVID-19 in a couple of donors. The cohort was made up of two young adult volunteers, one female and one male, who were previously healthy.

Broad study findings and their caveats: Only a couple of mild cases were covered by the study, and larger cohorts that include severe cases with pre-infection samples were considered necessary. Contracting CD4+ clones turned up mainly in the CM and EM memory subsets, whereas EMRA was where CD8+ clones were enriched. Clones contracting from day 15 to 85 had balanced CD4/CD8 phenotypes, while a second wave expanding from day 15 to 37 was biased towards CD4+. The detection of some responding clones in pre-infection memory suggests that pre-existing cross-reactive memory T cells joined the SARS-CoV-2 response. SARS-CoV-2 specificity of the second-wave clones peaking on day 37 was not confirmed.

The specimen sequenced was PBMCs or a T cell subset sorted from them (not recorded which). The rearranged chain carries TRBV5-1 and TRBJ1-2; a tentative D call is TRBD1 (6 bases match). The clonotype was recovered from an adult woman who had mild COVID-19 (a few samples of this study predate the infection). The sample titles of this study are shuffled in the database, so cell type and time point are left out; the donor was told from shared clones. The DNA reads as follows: TGCGCCAGCAGCTTGGGGGCAGGGGACTGGTATGGCTACACCTTC. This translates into CASSLGAGDWYGYTF.